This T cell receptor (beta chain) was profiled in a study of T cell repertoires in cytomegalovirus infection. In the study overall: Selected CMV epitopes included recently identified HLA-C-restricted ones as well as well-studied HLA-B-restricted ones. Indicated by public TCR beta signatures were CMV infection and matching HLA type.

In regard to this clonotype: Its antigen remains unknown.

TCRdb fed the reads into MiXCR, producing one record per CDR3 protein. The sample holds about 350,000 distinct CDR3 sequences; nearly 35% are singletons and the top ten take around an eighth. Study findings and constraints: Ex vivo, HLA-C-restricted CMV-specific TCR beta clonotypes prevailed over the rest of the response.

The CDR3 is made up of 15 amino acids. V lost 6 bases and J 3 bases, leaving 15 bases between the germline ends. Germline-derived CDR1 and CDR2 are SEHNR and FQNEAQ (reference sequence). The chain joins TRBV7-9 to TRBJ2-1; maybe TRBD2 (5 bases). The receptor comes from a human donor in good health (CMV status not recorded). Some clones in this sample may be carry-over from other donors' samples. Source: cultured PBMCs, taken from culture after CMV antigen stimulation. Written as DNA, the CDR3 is TGTGCCAGCAGTCTTCCACTAGGAGACTACAATGAGCAGTTCTTC. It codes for CASSLPLGDYNEQFF.